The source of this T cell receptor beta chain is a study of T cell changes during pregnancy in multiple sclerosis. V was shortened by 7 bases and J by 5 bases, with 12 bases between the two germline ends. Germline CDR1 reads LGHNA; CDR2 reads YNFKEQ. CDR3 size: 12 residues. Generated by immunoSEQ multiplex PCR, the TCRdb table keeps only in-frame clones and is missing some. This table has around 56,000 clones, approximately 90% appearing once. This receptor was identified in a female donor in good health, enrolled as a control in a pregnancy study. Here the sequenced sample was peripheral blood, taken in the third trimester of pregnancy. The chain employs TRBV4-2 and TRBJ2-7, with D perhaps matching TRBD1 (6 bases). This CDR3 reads CASTDRNHEQYF. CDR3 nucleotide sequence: TGTGCCAGCACCGACAGGAACCACGAGCAGTACTTC.